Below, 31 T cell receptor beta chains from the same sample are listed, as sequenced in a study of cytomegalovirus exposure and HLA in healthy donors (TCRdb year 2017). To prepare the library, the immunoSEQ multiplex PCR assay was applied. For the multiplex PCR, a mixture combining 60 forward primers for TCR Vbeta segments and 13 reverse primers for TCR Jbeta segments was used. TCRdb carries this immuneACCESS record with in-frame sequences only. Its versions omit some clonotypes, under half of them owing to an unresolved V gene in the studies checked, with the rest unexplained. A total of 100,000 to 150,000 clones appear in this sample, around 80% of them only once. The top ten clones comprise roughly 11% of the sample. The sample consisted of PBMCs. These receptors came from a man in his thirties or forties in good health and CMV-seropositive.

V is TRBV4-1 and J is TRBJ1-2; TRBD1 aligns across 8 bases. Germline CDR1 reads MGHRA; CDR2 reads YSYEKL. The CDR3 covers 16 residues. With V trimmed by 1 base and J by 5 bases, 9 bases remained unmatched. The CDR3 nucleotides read TGCGCCAGCAGCCAAGTTGGGCAGGGGGCCGGGTATGGCTACACCTTC. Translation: CASSQVGQGAGYGYTF.

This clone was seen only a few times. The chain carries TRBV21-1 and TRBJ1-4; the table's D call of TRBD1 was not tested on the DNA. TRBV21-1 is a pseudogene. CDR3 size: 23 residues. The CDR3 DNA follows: TGTGCCAGCAGCAAAGGCGGATACGGACAGGGCCCAGAGAGATTCGCAACTAATGAAAAACTGTTTTTT. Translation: CASSKGGYGQGPERFATNEKLFF.

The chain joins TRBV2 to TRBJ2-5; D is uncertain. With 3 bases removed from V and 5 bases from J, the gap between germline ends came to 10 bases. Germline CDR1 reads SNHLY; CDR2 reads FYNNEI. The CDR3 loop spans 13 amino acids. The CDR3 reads CASSDRRTETQYF. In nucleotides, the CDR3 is TGTGCCAGCAGTGACAGGCGAACGGAGACCCAGTACTTC.

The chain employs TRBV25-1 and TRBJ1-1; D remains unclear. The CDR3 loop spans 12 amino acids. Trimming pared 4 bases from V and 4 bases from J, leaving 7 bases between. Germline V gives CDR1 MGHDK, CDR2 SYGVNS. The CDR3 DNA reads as TGTGCCAGCAGTGGGAGGGCCACTGAAGCTTTCTTT. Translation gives CASSGRATEAFF.

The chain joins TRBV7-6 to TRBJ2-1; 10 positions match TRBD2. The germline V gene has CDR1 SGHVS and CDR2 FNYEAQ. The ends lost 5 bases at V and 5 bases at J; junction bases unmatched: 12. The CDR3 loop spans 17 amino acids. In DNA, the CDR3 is TGTGCCAGCAGCGGGCTAGCGGGAGTTCCCCTCCACAATGAGCAGTTCTTC. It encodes CASSGLAGVPLHNEQFF. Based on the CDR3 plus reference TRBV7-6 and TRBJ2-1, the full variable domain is GAGVSQSPRYKVTKRGQDVALRCDPISGHVSLYWYRQALGQGPEFLTYFNYEAQQDKSGLPNDRFSAERPEGSISTLTIQRTEQRDSAMYRCASSGLAGVPLHNEQFFGPGTRLTVL.

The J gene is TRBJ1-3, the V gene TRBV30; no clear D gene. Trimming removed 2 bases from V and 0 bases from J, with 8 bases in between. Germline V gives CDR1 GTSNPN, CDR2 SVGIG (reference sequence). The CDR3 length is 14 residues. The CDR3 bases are TGTGCCTGGAGTTGGGGAGCCTCTGGAAACACCATATATTTT. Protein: CAWSWGASGNTIYF.

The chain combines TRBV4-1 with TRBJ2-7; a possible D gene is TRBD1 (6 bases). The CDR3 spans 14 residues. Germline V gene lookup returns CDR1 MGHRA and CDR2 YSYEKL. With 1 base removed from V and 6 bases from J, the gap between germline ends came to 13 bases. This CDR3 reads CASSQVTDRTEQYF. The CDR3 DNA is TGCGCCAGCAGCCAAGTGACCGACAGGACCGAGCAGTACTTC.

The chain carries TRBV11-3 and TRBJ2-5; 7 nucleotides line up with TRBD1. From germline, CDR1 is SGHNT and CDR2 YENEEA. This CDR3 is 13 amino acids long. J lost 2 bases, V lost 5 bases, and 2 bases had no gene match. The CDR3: CASSRDSQETQYF. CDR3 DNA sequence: TGTGCCAGCAGCCGGGACAGTCAAGAGACCCAGTACTTC.

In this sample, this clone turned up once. The CDR3 sequence is CSASGAYEQYF. The CDR3 DNA is TGCAGTGCTAGCGGGGCCTACGAGCAGTACTTC. This chain connects TRBV20-1 to TRBJ2-7, with D perhaps TRBD2 (5 bases). Trimming took 3 bases from V and 2 from J, leaving 5 bases between them. Germline values: CDR1 DFQATT, CDR2 SNEGSKA (reference sequence). CDR3 length equals 11 residues.

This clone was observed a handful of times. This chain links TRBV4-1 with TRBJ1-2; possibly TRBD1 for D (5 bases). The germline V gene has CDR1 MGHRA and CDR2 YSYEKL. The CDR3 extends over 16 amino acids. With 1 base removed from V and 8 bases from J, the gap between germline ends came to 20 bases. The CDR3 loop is CASSQVGQIGHMGYTF. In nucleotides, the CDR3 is TGCGCCAGCAGCCAAGTGGGGCAGATCGGTCATATGGGCTACACCTTC.

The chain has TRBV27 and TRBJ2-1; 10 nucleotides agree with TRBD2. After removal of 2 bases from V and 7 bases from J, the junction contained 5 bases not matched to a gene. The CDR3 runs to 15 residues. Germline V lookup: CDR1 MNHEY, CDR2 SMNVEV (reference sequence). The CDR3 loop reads CASSLLAGVSNEQFF. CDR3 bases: TGTGCCAGCAGTTTACTAGCGGGAGTTTCGAATGAGCAGTTCTTC.

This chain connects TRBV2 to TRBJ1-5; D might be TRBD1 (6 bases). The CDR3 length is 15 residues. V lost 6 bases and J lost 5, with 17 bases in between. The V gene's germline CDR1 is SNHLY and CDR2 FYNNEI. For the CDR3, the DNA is TGTGCCAGCAGGGATTCAGGGGTGGCGGATCAGCCCCAGCATTTT. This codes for CASRDSGVADQPQHF.

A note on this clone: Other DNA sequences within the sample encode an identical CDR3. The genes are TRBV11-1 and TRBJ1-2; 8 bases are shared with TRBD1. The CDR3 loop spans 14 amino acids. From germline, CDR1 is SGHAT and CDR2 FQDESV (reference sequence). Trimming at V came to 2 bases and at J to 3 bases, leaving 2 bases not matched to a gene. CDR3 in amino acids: CASSLQGAYYGYTF. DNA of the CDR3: TGTGCCAGCAGCTTACAGGGGGCCTACTATGGCTACACCTTC.

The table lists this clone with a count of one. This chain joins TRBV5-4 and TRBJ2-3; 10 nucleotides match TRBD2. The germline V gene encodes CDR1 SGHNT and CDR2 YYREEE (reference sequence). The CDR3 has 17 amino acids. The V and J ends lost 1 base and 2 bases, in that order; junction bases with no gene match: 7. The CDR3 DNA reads TGTGCCAGCAGCTTGTTACTAGCGGGAAACCCCACAGATACGCAGTATTTT. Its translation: CASSLLLAGNPTDTQYF.

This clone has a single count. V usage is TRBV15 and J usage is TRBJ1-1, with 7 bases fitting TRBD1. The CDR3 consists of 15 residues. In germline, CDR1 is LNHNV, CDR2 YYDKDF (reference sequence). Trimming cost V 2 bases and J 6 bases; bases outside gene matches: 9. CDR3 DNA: TGTGCCACCAGCAGACAGACAGGGCGATTCGCTGAAGCTTTCTTT. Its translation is CATSRQTGRFAEAFF.

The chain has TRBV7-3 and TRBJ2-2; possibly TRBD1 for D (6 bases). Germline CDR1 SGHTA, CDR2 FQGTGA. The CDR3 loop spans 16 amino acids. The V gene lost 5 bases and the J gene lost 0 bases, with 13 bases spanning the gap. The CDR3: CASSPRGFANTGELFF. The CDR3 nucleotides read TGTGCCAGCAGCCCCAGGGGTTTCGCGAACACCGGGGAGCTGTTTTTT.

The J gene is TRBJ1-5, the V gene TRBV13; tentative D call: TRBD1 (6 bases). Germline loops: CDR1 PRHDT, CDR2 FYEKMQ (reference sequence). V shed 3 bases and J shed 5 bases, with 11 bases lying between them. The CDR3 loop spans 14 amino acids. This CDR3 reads CASSLKAGDQPQHF. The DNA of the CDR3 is TGTGCCAGCAGCTTGAAGGCAGGGGATCAGCCCCAGCATTTT.

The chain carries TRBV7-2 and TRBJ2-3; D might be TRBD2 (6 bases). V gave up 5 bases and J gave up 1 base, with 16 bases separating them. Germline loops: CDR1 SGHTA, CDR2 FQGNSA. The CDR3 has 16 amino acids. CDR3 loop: CASSPLLGGGTDTQYF. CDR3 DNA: TGTGCCAGCAGCCCCTTACTGGGGGGTGGCACAGATACGCAGTATTTT. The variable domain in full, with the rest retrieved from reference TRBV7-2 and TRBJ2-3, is GAGVSQSPSNKVTEKGKDVELRCDPISGHTALYWYRQSLGQGLEFLIYFQGNSAPDKSGLPSDRFSAERTGGSVSTLTIQRTQQEDSAVYLCASSPLLGGGTDTQYFGPGTRLTVL.

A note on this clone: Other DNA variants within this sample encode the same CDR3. The CDR3: CASSLGDSLSYEQYF. The DNA for the CDR3 is TGCGCCAGCAGCTTGGGGGACAGTCTTTCCTACGAGCAGTACTTC. J is TRBJ2-7 and V is TRBV5-1; TRBD1 agrees at 7 bases. Germline V gives CDR1 SGHRS, CDR2 YFSETQ. Trimming at V came to 0 bases and at J to 1 base, leaving 4 bases not matched to a gene. The CDR3 covers 15 residues.

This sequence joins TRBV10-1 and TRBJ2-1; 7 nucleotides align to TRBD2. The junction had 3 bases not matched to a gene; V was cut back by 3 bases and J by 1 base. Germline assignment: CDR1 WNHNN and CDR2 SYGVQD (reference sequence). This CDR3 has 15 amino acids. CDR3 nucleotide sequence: TGCGCCAGCAGTGACCAGCGGGGATCCTACAATGAGCAGTTCTTC. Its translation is CASSDQRGSYNEQFF.

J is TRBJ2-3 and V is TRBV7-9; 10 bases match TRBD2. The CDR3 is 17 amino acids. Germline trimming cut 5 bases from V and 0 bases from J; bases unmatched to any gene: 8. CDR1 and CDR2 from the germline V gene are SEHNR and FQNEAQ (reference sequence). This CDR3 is CASSASLTSGSTDTQYF. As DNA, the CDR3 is TGTGCCAGCAGCGCTAGCCTGACTAGCGGGAGCACAGATACGCAGTATTTT.

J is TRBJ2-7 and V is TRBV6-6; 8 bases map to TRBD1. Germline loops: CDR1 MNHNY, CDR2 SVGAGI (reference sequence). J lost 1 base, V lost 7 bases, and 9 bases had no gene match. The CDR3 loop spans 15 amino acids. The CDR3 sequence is CASTLDRGISYEQYF. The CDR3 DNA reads TGTGCCAGCACCCTCGACAGGGGTATATCCTACGAGCAGTACTTC.

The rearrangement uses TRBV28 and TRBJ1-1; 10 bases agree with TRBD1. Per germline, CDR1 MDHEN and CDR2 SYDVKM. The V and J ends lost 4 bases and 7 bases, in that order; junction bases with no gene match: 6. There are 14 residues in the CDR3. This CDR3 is CASSSGQGFVEAFF. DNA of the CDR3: TGTGCCAGCAGTTCGGGACAGGGGTTCGTTGAAGCTTTCTTT.

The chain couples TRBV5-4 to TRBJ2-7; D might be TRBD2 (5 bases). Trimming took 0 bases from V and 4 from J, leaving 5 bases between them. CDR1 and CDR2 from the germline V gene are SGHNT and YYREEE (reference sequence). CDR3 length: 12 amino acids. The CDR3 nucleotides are TGTGCCAGCAGCTTGGGAGGGTACGAGCAGTACTTC. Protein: CASSLGGYEQYF. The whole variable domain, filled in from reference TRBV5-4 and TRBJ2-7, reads ETGVTQSPTHLIKTRGQQVTLRCSSQSGHNTVSWYQQALGQGPQFIFQYYREEENGRGNFPPRFSGLQFPNYSSELNVNALELDDSALYLCASSLGGYEQYFGPGTRLTVT.

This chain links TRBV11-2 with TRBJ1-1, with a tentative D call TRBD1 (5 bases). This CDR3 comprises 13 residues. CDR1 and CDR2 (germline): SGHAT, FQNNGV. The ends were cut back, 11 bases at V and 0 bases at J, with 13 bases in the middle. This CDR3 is CADTDSMNTEAFF. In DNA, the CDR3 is TGTGCCGATACAGACAGCATGAACACTGAAGCTTTCTTT.

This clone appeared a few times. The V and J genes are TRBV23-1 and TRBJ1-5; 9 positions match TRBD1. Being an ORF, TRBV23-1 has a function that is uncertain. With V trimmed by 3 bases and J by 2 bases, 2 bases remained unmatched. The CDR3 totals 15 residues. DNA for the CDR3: TGCGCCAGCAGTCAGGACAGGGGCCGCAATCAGCCCCAGCATTTT. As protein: CASSQDRGRNQPQHF.

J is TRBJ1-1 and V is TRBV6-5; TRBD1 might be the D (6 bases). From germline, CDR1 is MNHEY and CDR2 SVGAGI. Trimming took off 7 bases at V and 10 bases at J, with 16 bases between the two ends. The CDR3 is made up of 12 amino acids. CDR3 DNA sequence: TGTGCCAGCAAAGGGGACACCTTACGAGCTTTCTTT. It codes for CASKGDTLRAFF.

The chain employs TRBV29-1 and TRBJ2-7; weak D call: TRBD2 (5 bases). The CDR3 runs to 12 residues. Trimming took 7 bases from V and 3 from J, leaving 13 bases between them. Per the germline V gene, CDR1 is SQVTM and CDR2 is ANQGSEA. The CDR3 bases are TGCAGCGCCGGGGAGCCTGGCTACGAGCAGTACTTC. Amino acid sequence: CSAGEPGYEQYF.

CDR3 nucleotide sequence: TGTGCCAGCAGTTTATGGGGATCAGGGCTAGCGGGGCGGGAAGAGCAGTACTTC. It is translated as CASSLWGSGLAGREEQYF. V and J are TRBV27 and TRBJ2-7; TRBD2 matches at 9 bases. The CDR3 is 18 residues long. Trimming removed 1 base from V and 7 bases from J; junction bases left unmatched: 17. CDR1 and CDR2 (germline): MNHEY, SMNVEV (reference sequence).

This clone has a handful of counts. The CDR3 DNA is TGTGCCAGCAGTTTGGAGCCGCCGGGGGAGCAGTACTTC. Translating gives CASSLEPPGEQYF. The genes are TRBV28 and TRBJ2-7, with a tentative D call TRBD2 (5 bases). The CDR3 runs to 13 residues. CDR1 is MDHEN, CDR2 SYDVKM, per germline. Trimming removed 3 bases at V and 7 bases at J, with 13 bases between.

The CDR3 protein is CASSSADRGRFYEQYF. CDR3 bases: TGTGCCAGCAGCTCGGCGGACAGGGGGCGCTTCTACGAGCAGTACTTC. The chain recombines TRBV13 with TRBJ2-7; 11 bases align to TRBD1. This CDR3 comprises 16 residues. Germline CDR1 reads PRHDT; CDR2 reads FYEKMQ (reference sequence). V trimming: 4 bases; J trimming: 3 bases; junction bases outside the gene matches: 8.